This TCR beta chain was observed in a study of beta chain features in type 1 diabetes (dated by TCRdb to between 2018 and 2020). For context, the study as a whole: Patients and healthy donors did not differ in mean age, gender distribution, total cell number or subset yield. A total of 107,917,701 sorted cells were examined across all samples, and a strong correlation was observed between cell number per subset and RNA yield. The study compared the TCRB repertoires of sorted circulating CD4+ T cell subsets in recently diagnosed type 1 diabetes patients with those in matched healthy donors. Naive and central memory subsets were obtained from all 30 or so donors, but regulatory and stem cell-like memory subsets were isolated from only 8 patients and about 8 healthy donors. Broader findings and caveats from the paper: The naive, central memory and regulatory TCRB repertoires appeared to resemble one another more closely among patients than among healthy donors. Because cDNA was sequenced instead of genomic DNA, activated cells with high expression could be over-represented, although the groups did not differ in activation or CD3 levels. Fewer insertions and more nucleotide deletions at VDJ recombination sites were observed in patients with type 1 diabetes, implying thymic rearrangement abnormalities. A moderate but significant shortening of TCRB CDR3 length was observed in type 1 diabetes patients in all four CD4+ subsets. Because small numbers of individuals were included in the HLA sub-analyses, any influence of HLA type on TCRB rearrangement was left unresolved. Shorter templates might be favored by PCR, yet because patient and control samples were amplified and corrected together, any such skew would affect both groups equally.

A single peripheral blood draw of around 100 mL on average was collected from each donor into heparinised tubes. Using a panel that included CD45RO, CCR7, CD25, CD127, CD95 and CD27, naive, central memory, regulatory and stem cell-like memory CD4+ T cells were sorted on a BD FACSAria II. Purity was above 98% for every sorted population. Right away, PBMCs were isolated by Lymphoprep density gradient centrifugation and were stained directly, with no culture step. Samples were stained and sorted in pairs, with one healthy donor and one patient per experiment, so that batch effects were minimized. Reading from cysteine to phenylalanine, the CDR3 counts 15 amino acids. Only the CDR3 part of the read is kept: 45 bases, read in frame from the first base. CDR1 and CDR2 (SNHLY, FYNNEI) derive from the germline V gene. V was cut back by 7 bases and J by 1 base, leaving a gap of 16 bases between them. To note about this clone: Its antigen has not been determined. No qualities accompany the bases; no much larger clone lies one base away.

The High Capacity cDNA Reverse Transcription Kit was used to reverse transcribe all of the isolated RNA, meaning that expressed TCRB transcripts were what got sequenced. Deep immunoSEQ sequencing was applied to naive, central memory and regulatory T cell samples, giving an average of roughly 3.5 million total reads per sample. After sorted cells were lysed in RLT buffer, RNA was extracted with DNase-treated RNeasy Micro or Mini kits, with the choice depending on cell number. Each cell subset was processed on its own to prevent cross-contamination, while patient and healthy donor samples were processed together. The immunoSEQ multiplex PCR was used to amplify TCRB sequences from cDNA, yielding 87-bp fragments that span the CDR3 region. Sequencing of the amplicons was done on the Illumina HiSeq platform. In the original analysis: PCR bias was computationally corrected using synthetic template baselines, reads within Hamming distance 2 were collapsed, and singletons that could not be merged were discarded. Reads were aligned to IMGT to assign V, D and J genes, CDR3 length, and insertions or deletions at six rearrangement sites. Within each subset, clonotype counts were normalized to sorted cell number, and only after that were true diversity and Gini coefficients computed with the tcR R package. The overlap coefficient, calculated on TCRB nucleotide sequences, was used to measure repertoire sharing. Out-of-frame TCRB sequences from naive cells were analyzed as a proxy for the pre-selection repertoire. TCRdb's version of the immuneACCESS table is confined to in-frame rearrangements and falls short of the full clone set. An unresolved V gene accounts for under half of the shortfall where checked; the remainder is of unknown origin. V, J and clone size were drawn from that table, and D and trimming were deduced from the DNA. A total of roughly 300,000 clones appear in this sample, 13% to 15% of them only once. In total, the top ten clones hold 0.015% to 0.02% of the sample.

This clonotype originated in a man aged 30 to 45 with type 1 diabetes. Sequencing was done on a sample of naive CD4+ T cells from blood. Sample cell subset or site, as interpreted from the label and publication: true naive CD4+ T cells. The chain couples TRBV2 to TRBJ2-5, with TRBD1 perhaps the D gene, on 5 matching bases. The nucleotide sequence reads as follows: TGTGCCAGCATCAAGAATGTAAGGGGCCAAGAGACCCAGTACTTC. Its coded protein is CASIKNVRGQETQYF.